A single sample is the source of the 22 T cell receptor beta chains below, sequenced in a study of blood T cells in healthy people across ages (dated by TCRdb to the mid-2010s). Preparation of the library involved 5' RACE. TCRdb lists the instrument as Illumina HiSeq 2500. A second roughly 6 to 11 cycle PCR used a sample-barcoded 5' primer and a J-beta primer mix. TCRdb redid the processing of the public reads, applying fastp at Q25 and MiXCR, and retained in-frame beta chains. One record per CDR3 amino acid sequence lists the most common genes and DNA. The sample records some 1.6 million distinct CDR3 sequences, roughly 32% of which are singletons. About 11% of the sample comes from the top ten. Input material: blood. All receptors come from a woman aged 30 to 39 in good health.

The chain couples TRBV29-1 to TRBJ2-5, with D maybe TRBD1 (6 bases). The J call is in doubt because the DNA end fits TRBJ2-1 better. Germline CDR1 and CDR2: SQVTM and ANQGSEA. This CDR3 has 13 residues. CDR3 sequence: CSSQDSTQETQFF. The CDR3 DNA is TGCAGCTCCCAGGACAGCACCCAAGAGACCCAGTTCTTC.

The gene calls are TRBV28 and TRBJ1-4; no reliable D call. The CDR3 is 12 amino acids. Germline-derived CDR1 and CDR2 are MDHEN and SYDVKM. With 7 bases removed from V and 6 bases from J, the gap between germline ends came to 9 bases. CDR3 DNA sequence: TGTGCCAGCAAGCAGTGGGATGAAAAACTGTTTTTT. This sequence encodes CASKQWDEKLFF.

The chain couples TRBV29-1 to TRBJ2-1; perhaps TRBD1 as D (5 bases). V was cut by 4 bases and J by 8 bases, with 9 bases left in between. CDR1 is SQVTM and CDR2 is ANQGSEA in the germline V gene. CDR3 length: 11 residues. For the CDR3, the DNA is TGCAGCGTTGGTTTCAGGGATGAGCAGTTCTTC. It specifies CSVGFRDEQFF.

The CDR3 sequence: CASSWGLAGVSRETQYF. The CDR3 DNA follows: TGTGCCAGCAGCTGGGGACTAGCGGGAGTAAGCAGAGAGACCCAGTACTTC. The rearrangement uses TRBV5-4 and TRBJ2-5; the match to TRBD2 covers 14 bases. The CDR3 consists of 17 residues. CDR1 SGHNT and CDR2 YYREEE come from the germline V gene (reference sequence). V trimming: 3 bases; J trimming: 4 bases; junction bases outside the gene matches: 8.

In this sample, this clonotype turned up many times. The V call is TRBV12-3 or TRBV12-4, the J call TRBJ2-1; weak D call: TRBD1 (5 bases). V lost 2 bases and J 7 bases, leaving 12 bases between the germline ends. The CDR3 totals 14 residues. The CDR3 loop reads CASSLPQGQNEQFF. DNA for the CDR3: TGTGCCAGCAGTTTACCCCAGGGCCAGAATGAGCAGTTCTTC.

A few counts support this clonotype. J is TRBJ1-3 and V is TRBV9; D is uncertain. Trimming cost V 0 bases and J 6 bases, with 10 bases left between them. From germline, CDR1 is SGDLS and CDR2 YYNGEE. This CDR3 has 14 residues. The CDR3 loop reads CASSVEVGENTIYF. In DNA form, the CDR3 reads TGTGCCAGCAGCGTAGAGGTGGGAGAAAACACCATATATTTT.

This clonotype has more than one count but fewer than ten. The J gene is TRBJ2-3, the V gene TRBV9; 13 nucleotides align to TRBD2. Trimming removed 0 bases from V and 7 bases from J; junction bases left unmatched: 5. The CDR3 runs 16 residues. The germline V gene has CDR1 SGDLS and CDR2 YYNGEE. The CDR3 loop is CASSVAGLAGVYTQYF. CDR3 bases: TGTGCCAGCAGCGTAGCAGGACTAGCGGGAGTATATACGCAGTATTTT.

This clonotype was seen ten or more times. Germline is not matched at one junction end, which may reflect a read error. V usage is TRBV4-1 and J usage is TRBJ2-1, with a weak D call TRBD1 (5 bases). This CDR3 is 13 amino acids long. Germline CDR1 and CDR2: MGHRA and YSYEKL. The CDR3 is CASSQDIALERFF. DNA for the CDR3: TGCGCCAGCAGCCAGGACATAGCACTGGAGCGGTTCTTC.

V and J are TRBV9 and TRBJ2-3; no clear D. V was pared by 4 bases and J by 6 bases, with 15 bases between. The CDR3 extends over 14 amino acids. Germline-derived CDR1 and CDR2 are SGDLS and YYNGEE. This CDR3 reads CASSPMTHPDTQYF. DNA of the CDR3: TGTGCCAGCAGCCCAATGACCCATCCGGATACGCAGTATTTT.

This rearrangement joins TRBV2 to TRBJ1-2; TRBD1 matches 10 bases. The CDR3 is made up of 15 amino acids. After removal of 9 bases from V and 8 bases from J, the junction contained 15 bases not matched to a gene. In germline, CDR1 is SNHLY, CDR2 FYNNEI. CDR3 nucleotide sequence: TGTGCCAGAGGGGGGACAGGGGCTCGGAAGAGCGGCTACACCTTC. The encoded protein is CARGGTGARKSGYTF.

The genes are TRBV27 and TRBJ2-1, with a tentative D call TRBD2 (6 bases). V lost 10 bases and J lost 0, with 16 bases in between. CDR3 length: 15 residues. Germline CDR1 is MNHEY and CDR2 is SMNVEV (reference sequence). CDR3 DNA: TGTGCCACTAGCGCACCCAGGAGCTCCTACAATGAGCAGTTCTTC. This translates into CATSAPRSSYNEQFF.

Regarding this clonotype: A much larger clone lies one base from this, so it may be a read error. V is TRBV5-1 and J is TRBJ1-1; unclear D gene. The germline gives CDR1 SGHRS, CDR2 YFSETQ. This CDR3 region has 16 residues. CDR3 residues: CTSSLVAQTRTTEAFF. CDR3 DNA: TGCACCAGCAGCTTAGTAGCGCAGACAAGGACCACTGAAGCTTTCTTT.

The rearrangement links TRBV9 to TRBJ1-2, with D perhaps TRBD1 (6 bases). This CDR3 has 16 residues. The V and J ends lost 3 bases and 7 bases respectively, with 22 bases between them. CDR1 and CDR2 from the germline V gene are SGDLS and YYNGEE. The DNA of the CDR3 is TGTGCCAGCAGCGCCCCGACCCCATACAGGGAGGGTGGCTACACCTTC. Translating it yields CASSAPTPYREGGYTF. The full variable domain, in which reference TRBV9 and TRBJ1-2 provide the parts outside the CDR3, is DSGVTQTPKHLITATGQRVTLRCSPRSGDLSVYWYQQSLDQGLQFLIQYYNGEERAKGNILERFSAQQFPDLHSELNLSSLELGDSALYFCASSAPTPYREGGYTFGSGTRLTVV.

The rearrangement uses TRBV28 and TRBJ2-7; the D is unclear. The germline CDR1 and CDR2 sequences are MDHEN and SYDVKM. Deletions cut 3 bases from V and 0 bases from J, with 9 bases between. The CDR3 is 14 residues long. CDR3 region: CASSFRYSSYEQYF. The DNA of the CDR3 is TGTGCCAGCAGTTTCAGGTACAGCTCCTACGAGCAGTACTTC.

This clonotype was seen a few times. The chain has TRBV5-6 and TRBJ2-5; 8 nucleotides align to TRBD2. The CDR3 consists of 15 residues. The V gene's germline CDR1 is SGHDT and CDR2 YYEEEE. J was trimmed by 7 bases and V by 6 bases; bases with no gene match: 14. CDR3 nucleotide sequence: TGTGCCAGCACCAAGCGGGGGCGGCCTTCGGGGACCCAGTACTTC. Protein sequence: CASTKRGRPSGTQYF.

There are a few counts of this clonotype. The chain links TRBV7-6 to TRBJ2-1, with D hard to call. This CDR3 spans 14 amino acids. Germline values: CDR1 SGHVS, CDR2 FNYEAQ. V lost 3 bases, J lost 1 base, and 7 bases lay in between. Written as DNA, the CDR3 is TGTGCCAGCAGCTTCGATTTGTCCTACAATGAGCAGTTCTTC. Translated, it gives CASSFDLSYNEQFF.

This chain joins TRBV27 and TRBJ1-6; the match to TRBD1 covers 9 bases. Germline assignment: CDR1 MNHEY and CDR2 SMNVEV (reference sequence). V gave up 9 bases and J gave up 8 bases; unmatched junction bases: 8. This CDR3 has 14 amino acids. The CDR3 region has the DNA TGTGCCAGAATGCGGGACAGGGCGTATTCACCCCTCCACTTT. Its translation: CARMRDRAYSPLHF.

This clonotype was observed a handful of times. The chain is built from TRBV11-2 and TRBJ2-7; a possible D gene is TRBD2 (6 bases). The CDR3 loop spans 16 amino acids. Germline-derived CDR1 and CDR2 are SGHAT and FQNNGV. V was clipped by 5 bases and J by 3 bases, with 20 bases between them. CDR3 DNA sequence: TGTGCCAGCAGCCCCCGGGGACTGGAGGCGTTCTACGAGCAGTACTTC. This codes for CASSPRGLEAFYEQYF.

The rearrangement links TRBV7-9 to TRBJ2-3, with unresolved D. Germline V gene data show CDR1 as SEHNR and CDR2 as FQNEAQ (reference sequence). This CDR3 contains 17 residues. The V end was cut by 5 bases, the J end by 3 bases, with 21 bases between. The CDR3 loop reads CASSRTSSRKLTDTQYF. The CDR3 region has the DNA TGTGCCAGCAGCCGGACCAGCTCAAGAAAACTTACAGATACGCAGTATTTT.

The CDR3 DNA follows: TGCGCCAGCAGCCAAGTAGGTAGCGGGGGTTACAATGAGCAGTTCTTC. Its protein product is CASSQVGSGGYNEQFF. The chain carries TRBV4-1 and TRBJ2-1, with 9 bases identical to TRBD2. Trimming removed 1 base from V and 4 bases from J; junction bases left unmatched: 5. The CDR3 loop spans 16 amino acids. Per germline, CDR1 MGHRA and CDR2 YSYEKL.

The V and J genes are TRBV28 and TRBJ2-5; D is possibly TRBD2 (6 bases). The CDR3 extends over 14 amino acids. Germline V CDR1 and CDR2: MDHEN, SYDVKM. The V gene lost 6 bases and the J gene lost 2 bases, with 13 bases spanning the gap. CDR3 sequence: CASRPIAVQETQYF. In DNA, the CDR3 is TGTGCCAGCAGGCCGATAGCGGTGCAAGAGACCCAGTACTTC.

Many counts were recorded for this clonotype. The gene calls are TRBV6-4 and TRBJ2-3, with TRBD2 matching over 9 bases. V dropped 2 bases and J dropped 1; count of bases not matched to a gene: 4. CDR3 length: 16 amino acids. Germline V gives CDR1 MRHNA, CDR2 SNTAGT. The CDR3 DNA follows: TGTGCCAGCAGTGACCGATCTAGCGGGGGCACAGATACGCAGTATTTT. Amino acid sequence: CASSDRSSGGTDTQYF.